This TCR beta chain was retrieved from a study of identical twins. The germline CDR1 and CDR2 sequences are MNHEY and SMNVEV (reference sequence). The CDR3 is 15 residues long. Trimming took off 5 bases at V and 7 bases at J, with 18 bases between the two ends. This clonotype came up a few times. Each CDR3 protein gets one entry after TCRdb re-called the 5' RACE reads with MiXCR. Altogether about 280,000 distinct CDR3 sequences are present, about 8.3% being singletons, with the ten largest covering 2% to 2.5%. This sample was also put to use in a study of yellow fever vaccine responses in identical twins. As that report states: Convergence reportedly seemed to mark part of the twins' vaccine T cell response, with personalization marking the rest.

Sequencing used memory (CD45RO+) T cells sorted from blood. The rearrangement joins TRBV27 to TRBJ2-1, with a tentative D call TRBD1 (6 bases). This clonotype originated in a woman younger than 35 in good health. CDR3 amino acids: CASSLQGRFVNEQFF. Written as DNA, the CDR3 is TGTGCCAGCAGTCTACAGGGAAGATTTGTAAATGAGCAGTTCTTC.